A selection of T cell receptor beta chains follows, all from one sample in a study of beta chain features in type 1 diabetes. The method was immunoSEQ multiplex PCR; TCRdb's version includes in-frame clones alone and lacks a portion of them. The sample records about 290,000 clones, around 7.3% being singletons. Sequenced: central memory CD4+ T cells from blood. These receptors all stem from a woman younger than 30 in good health. Both conserved end residues are part of each CDR3. Not every row has a clone size; where given, it reads once, few, many or a size class.

clone_size,cdr3_length,v_call,cdr3_aa
NA,15,TRBV4-1,CASSQGQGPNNEQFF
NA,13,TRBV12-5,CASGLSWGTEAFF
NA,16,TRBV5-6,CASSHEATGARTEAFF
NA,15,TRBV5-1,CASSSIAGGTDTQYF
NA,16,TRBV10-3,CAISESTGQGRTEAFF
many,16,TRBV7-2,CASSPPRGDLNNEQFF
few,16,TRBV21-1,CASRIKTRGAKNIQYF
NA,13,TRBV5-1,CASSFGVAETQYF
NA,16,TRBV7-2,CASSPRGTGGRDTQYF
NA,14,TRBV7-9,CASSLGTNTGEQYF
few,16,TRBV25-1,CASSERWGPGANVLTF
NA,21,TRBV27,CASSLFSKPWEGTGGDQPQHF
NA,17,TRBV7-2,CASSLLGGLSWSETQYF
few,14,TRBV4-1,CASSQDGQGSPLHF
NA,13,TRBV6-6,CASSYSSQETQYF
many,15,TRBV4-3,CASSQDVTGDEKLFF
few,12,TRBV2,CASREDTFEAFF
few,14,TRBV7-2,CASSLATGRPEAFF
few,15,TRBV19,CASSIGQTNTGELFF
NA,14,TRBV5-1,CASRPTGVNTEAFF
NA,12,TRBV19,CASRGGITEAFF
many,13,TRBV4-2,CASSQDLWTEAFF
NA,13,TRBV2,CASSERRGETQYF
few,13,TRBV27,CASSTRTAYGYTF
few,17,TRBV5-1,CASSLDLAGVGMDEQFF
NA,14,TRBV9,CASSGLNRVSGYTF
NA,14,TRBV7-3,CASSLFADNQPQHF
few,15,TRBV7-9,CASSVTRTAAYEQYF
few,14,TRBV30,CAWVPGVRNTEAFF
many,15,TRBV7-2,CASSLSGAINQPQHF
few,15,TRBV6-5,CASTWDSRGPYGYTF
few,14,TRBV14,CASSQGTAIYGYTF
NA,14,TRBV30,CAWSVWSGDQPQHF
few,17,TRBV5-4,CASSPGLAGGSPYEQYF
NA,15,TRBV4-2,CASSQKRGGEETQYF
few,15,TRBV7-6,CASSLVPRETGELFF
NA,14,TRBV19,CASVGTSPTDTQYF
few,19,TRBV9,CASSVGEVPPPSGANVLTF
NA,15,TRBV30,CAWSVESALYTEAFF
few,15,TRBV6-6,CASSSGPGGLDTQYF
few,14,TRBV11-2,CASSLGVGSGELFF
few,16,TRBV7-6,CASSFRLLGDNSPLHF
few,16,TRBV18,CASSRNPTGGIYEQYF
few,16,TRBV5-6,CASSVLRENRNQPQHF